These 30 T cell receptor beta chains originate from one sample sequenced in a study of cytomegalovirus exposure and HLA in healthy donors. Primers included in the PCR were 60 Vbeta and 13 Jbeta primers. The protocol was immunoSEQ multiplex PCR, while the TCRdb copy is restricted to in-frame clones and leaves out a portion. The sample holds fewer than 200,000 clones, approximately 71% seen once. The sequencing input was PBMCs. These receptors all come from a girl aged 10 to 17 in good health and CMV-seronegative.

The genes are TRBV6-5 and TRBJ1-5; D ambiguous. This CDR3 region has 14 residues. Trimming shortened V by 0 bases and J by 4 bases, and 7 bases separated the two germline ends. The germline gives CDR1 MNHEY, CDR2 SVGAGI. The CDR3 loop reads CASSYSGGNQPQHF. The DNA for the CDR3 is TGTGCCAGCAGTTACTCAGGAGGGAATCAGCCCCAGCATTTT.

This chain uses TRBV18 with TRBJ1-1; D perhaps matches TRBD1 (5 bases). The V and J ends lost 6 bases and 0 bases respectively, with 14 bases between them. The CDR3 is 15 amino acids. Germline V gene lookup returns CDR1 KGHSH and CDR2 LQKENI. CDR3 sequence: CASSRIQEMNTEAFF. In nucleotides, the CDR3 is TGTGCCAGCTCTCGCATACAGGAGATGAACACTGAAGCTTTCTTT.

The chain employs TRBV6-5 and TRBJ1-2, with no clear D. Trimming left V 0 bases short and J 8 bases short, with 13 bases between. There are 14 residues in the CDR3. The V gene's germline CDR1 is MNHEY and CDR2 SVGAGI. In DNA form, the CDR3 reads TGTGCCAGCAGTTACTCGACATGGGGAGGAGGCTACACCTTC. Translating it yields CASSYSTWGGGYTF.

As DNA, the CDR3 is TGTGCCTGGAGCGGCGGGGGATCAGTCGTCTACGAGCAGTACTTC. This gives the protein CAWSGGGSVVYEQYF. V usage is TRBV30 and J usage is TRBJ2-7, with TRBD2 identical over 7 bases. Looked up from germline, CDR1 is GTSNPN and CDR2 is SVGIG (reference sequence). This CDR3 contains 15 residues. J lost 3 bases, V lost 3 bases, and 11 bases had no gene match.

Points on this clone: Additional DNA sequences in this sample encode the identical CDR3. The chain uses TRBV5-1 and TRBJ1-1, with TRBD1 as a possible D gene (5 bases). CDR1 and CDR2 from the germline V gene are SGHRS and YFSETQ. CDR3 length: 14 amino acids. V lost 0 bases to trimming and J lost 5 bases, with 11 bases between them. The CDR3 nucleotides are TGCGCCAGCAGCTTGGTCGGGGGAGGAACTGAAGCTTTCTTT. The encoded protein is CASSLVGGGTEAFF.

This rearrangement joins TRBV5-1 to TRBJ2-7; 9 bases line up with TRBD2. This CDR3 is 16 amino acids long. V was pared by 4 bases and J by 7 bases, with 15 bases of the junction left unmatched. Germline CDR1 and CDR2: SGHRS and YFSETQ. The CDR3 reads CASSPLGASGAQEQYF. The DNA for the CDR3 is TGCGCCAGCAGCCCATTAGGGGCTAGCGGGGCTCAAGAGCAGTACTTC.

CDR3 loop: CASSPRGQAGGELFF. The CDR3 DNA reads TGTGCCAGCTCACCGAGAGGACAGGCTGGGGGAGAACTGTTTTTT. The chain employs TRBV18 and TRBJ1-4, with 7 bases matching TRBD1. V was clipped by 3 bases and J by 12 bases; unmatched bases: 13. Germline CDR1 reads KGHSH; CDR2 reads LQKENI. The CDR3 covers 15 residues.

The CDR3 loop reads CASSLGASTDTQYF. The CDR3 coding sequence is TGTGCCAGCAGTTTAGGGGCTAGCACAGATACGCAGTATTTT. The V gene is TRBV27, the J gene TRBJ2-3, with a weak D call TRBD1 (5 bases). The CDR3 covers 14 residues. The V end was cut by 2 bases, the J end by 0 bases, with 6 bases between. The V gene's germline CDR1 is MNHEY and CDR2 SMNVEV (reference sequence).

CDR3 nucleotides: TGTGCCAGCAGCGTACTAAAGGGACAGGGATTAAATGCTTTCTTT. This codes for CASSVLKGQGLNAFF. The chain joins TRBV11-2 to TRBJ1-1; TRBD1 matches 9 bases. CDR3 length: 15 residues. Germline loops: CDR1 SGHAT, CDR2 FQNNGV. V shed 5 bases, J shed 11 bases, and the junction held 15 bases outside the gene matches.

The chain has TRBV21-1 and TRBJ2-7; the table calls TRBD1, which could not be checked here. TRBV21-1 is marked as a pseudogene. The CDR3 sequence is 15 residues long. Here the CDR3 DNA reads TGTGCCAGCGCGATTCGGTTACAGGACTCCTACGAGCAGTACTTC. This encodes CASAIRLQDSYEQYF.

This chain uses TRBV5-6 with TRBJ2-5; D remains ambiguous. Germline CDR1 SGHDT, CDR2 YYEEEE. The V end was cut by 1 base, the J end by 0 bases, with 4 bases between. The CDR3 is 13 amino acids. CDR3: CASSLTHQETQYF. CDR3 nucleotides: TGTGCCAGCAGCTTGACACACCAAGAGACCCAGTACTTC.

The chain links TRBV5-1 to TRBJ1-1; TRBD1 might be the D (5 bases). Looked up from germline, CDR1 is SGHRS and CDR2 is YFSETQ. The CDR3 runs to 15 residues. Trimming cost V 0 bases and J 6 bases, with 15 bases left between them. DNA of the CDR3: TGCGCCAGCAGCTTGGTGGCACAGCGGGACGCTGAAGCTTTCTTT. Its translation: CASSLVAQRDAEAFF. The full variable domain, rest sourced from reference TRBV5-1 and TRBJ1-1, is KAGVTQTPRYLIKTRGQQVTLSCSPISGHRSVSWYQQTPGQGLQFLFEYFSETQRNKGNFPGRFSGRQFSNSRSEMNVSTLELGDSALYLCASSLVAQRDAEAFFGQGTRLTVV.

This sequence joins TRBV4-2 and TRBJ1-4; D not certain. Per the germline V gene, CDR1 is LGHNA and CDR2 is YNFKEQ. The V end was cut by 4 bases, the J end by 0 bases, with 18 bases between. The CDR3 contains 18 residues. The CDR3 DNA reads TGTGCCAGCAGCCCCATTGGGCACAGAAGTACAACTAATGAAAAACTGTTTTTT. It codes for CASSPIGHRSTTNEKLFF.

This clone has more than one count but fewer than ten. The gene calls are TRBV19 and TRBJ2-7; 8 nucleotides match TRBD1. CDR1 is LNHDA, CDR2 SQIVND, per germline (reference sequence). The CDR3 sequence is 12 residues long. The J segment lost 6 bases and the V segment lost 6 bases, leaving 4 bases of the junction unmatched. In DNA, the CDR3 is TGTGCCAGTAGGCCGACAGGGGCCGAGCAGTACTTC. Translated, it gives CASRPTGAEQYF.

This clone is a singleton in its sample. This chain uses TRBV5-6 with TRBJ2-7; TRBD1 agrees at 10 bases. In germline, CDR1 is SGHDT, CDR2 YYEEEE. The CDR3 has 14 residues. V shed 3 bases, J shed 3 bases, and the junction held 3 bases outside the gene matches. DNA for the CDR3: TGTGCCAGCAGCTGGGGACAGGGGATCTACGAGCAGTACTTC. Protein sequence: CASSWGQGIYEQYF.

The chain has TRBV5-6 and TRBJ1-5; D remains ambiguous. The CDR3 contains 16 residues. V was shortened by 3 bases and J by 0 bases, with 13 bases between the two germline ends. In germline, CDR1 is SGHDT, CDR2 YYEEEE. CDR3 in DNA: TGTGCCAGCAGCTCCAAGGGAGATCATAGCAATCAGCCCCAGCATTTT. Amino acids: CASSSKGDHSNQPQHF.

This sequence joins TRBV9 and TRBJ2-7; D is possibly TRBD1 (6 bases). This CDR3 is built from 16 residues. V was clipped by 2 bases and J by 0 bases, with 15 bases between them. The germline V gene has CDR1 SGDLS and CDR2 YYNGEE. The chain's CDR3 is CASSVRRGSSSYEQYF. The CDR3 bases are TGTGCCAGCAGCGTCCGAAGGGGGTCGAGCTCCTACGAGCAGTACTTC. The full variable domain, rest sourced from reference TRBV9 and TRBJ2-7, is DSGVTQTPKHLITATGQRVTLRCSPRSGDLSVYWYQQSLDQGLQFLIQYYNGEERAKGNILERFSAQQFPDLHSELNLSSLELGDSALYFCASSVRRGSSSYEQYFGPGTRLTVT.

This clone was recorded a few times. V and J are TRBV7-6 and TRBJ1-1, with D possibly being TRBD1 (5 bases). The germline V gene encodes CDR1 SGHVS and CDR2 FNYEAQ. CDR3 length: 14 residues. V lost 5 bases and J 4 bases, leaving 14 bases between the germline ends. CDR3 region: CASSLDSLGTEAFF. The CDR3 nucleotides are TGTGCCAGCAGCCTTGACAGCCTGGGCACTGAAGCTTTCTTT.

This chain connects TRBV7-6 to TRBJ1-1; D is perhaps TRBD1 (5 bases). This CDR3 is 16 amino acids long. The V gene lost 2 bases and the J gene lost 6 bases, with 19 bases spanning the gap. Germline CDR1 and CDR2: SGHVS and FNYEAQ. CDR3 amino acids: CASSLRSRDLGAEAFF. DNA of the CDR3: TGTGCCAGCAGCTTACGGTCCCGGGACTTAGGCGCTGAAGCTTTCTTT.

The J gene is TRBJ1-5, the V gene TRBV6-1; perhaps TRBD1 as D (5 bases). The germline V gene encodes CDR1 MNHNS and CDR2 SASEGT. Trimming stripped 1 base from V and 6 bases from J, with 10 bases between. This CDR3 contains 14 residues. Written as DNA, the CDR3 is TGTGCCAGCAGTGAAGAGGTGGGGCGTCAGCCCCAGCATTTT. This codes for CASSEEVGRQPQHF.

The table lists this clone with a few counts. The CDR3 region has the DNA TGTGCCAGCAGGTCACCCAGGAACCTCAATTCACCCCTCCACTTT. The encoded protein is CASRSPRNLNSPLHF. The chain combines TRBV27 with TRBJ1-6; unclear D gene. V shed 6 bases and J shed 7 bases, with 16 bases lying between them. Germline CDR1 MNHEY, CDR2 SMNVEV (reference sequence). The CDR3 consists of 15 residues.

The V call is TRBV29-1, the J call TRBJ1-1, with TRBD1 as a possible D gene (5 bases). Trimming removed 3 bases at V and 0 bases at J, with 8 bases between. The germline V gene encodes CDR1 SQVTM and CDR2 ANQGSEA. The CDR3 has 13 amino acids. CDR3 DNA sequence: TGCAGCGTTGACGGGGGTGTGAACACTGAAGCTTTCTTT. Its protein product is CSVDGGVNTEAFF.

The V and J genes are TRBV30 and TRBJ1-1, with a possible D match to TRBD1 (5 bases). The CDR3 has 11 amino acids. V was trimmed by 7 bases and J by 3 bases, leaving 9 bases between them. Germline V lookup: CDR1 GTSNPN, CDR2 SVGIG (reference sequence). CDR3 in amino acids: CAFSRDTEAFF. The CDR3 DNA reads TGTGCCTTTTCCAGGGACACTGAAGCTTTCTTT. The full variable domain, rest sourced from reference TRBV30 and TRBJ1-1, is SQTIHQWPATLVQPVGSPLSLECTVEGTSNPNLYWYRQAAGRGLQLLFYSVGIGQISSEVPQNLSASRPQDRQFILSSKKLLLSDSGFYLCAFSRDTEAFFGQGTRLTVV.

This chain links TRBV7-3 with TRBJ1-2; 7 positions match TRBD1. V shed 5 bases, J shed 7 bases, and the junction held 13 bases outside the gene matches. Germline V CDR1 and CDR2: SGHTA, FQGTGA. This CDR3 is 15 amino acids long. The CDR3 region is CASSPGQSSRTGYTF. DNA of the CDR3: TGTGCCAGCAGCCCGGGACAGTCCTCTAGGACTGGCTACACCTTC.

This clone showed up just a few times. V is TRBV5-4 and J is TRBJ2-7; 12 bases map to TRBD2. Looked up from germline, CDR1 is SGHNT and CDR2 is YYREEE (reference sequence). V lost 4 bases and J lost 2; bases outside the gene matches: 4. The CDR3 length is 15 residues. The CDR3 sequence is CASSPSGGAAYEQYF. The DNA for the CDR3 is TGTGCCAGCAGCCCTAGCGGGGGGGCGGCCTACGAGCAGTACTTC.

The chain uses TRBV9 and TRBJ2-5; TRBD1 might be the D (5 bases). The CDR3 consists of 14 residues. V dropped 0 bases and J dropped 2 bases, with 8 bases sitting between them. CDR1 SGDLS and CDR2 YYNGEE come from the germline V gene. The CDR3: CASSVGAGQETQYF. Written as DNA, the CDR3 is TGTGCCAGCAGCGTAGGGGCAGGGCAAGAGACCCAGTACTTC.

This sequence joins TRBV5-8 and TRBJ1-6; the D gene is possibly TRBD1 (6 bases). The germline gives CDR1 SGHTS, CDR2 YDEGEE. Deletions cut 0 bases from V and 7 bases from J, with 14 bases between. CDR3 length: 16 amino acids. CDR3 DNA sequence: TGTGCCAGCAGCTTGGAAGTCCAGGGGCGCAATTCACCCCTCCACTTT. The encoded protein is CASSLEVQGRNSPLHF.

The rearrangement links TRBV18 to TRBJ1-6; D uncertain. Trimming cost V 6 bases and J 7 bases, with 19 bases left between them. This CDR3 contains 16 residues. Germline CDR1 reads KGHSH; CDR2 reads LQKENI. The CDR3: CASSPESQRGNSPLHF. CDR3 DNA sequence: TGTGCCAGCTCTCCCGAGTCCCAGAGAGGCAATTCACCCCTCCACTTT.

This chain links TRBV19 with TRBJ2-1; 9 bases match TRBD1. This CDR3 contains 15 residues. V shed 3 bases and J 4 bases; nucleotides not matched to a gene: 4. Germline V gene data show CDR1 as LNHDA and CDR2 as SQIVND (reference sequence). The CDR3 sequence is CASSMGTGLYNEQFF. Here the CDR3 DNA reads TGTGCCAGTAGTATGGGGACAGGGTTGTACAATGAGCAGTTCTTC.

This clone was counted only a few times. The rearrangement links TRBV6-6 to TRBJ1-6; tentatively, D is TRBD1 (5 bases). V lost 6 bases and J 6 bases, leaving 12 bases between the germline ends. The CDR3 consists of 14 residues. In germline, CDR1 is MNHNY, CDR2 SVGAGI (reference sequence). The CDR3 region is CASRTDRINSPLHF. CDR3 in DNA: TGTGCCAGCAGAACAGACAGAATTAATTCACCCCTCCACTTT.